This record covers a single T cell receptor beta chain. J gave up 1 base and V 4 bases, and 7 bases lay outside the gene matches. This CDR3 is 16 amino acids long. Germline values: CDR1 LNHDA, CDR2 SQIVND (reference sequence). The data derive from a study of blood T cell repertoires in COVID-19. Study as a whole: Sites in the United States, Italy and Spain provided acute and convalescent COVID-19 samples. PBMCs, B-cell-depleted T cells, or T cells were the source of the cDNA or gDNA that made up the material.

Authors' processing steps: It was from reference gene primer amplification that nucleated cell counts were estimated. Sequenced by immunoSEQ multiplex PCR; TCRdb stores in-frame clones only, minus some. For V, J and clone size, that table is used; D and trimming come from the DNA. There are about 97,000 clones in the sample; 70% to 90% occur only once, and 2% to 2.5% lies in the top ten. The source material was peripheral blood. This receptor was taken from a man in his forties or fifties with active COVID-19. The genes are TRBV19 and TRBJ1-3; 7 bases match TRBD1. DNA of the CDR3: TGTGCCAGTAGTACAGCCGGGACAGCATCTGGAAACACCATATATTTT. Translation gives CASSTAGTASGNTIYF.